The 12 T cell receptor beta chains presented below share a single source sample, sequenced in a study of blood T cell repertoires in COVID-19. The method was immunoSEQ multiplex PCR; TCRdb's version includes in-frame clones alone and lacks a portion of them. Counted here are some 70,000 clones, more than 60% occurring once; the ten biggest clones make up roughly 23%. Source material: peripheral blood. These receptor sequences come from a man in his fifties or sixties with acute or convalescent COVID-19.

The rearrangement links TRBV28 to TRBJ1-5; possible D gene TRBD1, 6 bases. This CDR3 spans 14 amino acids. CDR1 is MDHEN, CDR2 SYDVKM, per germline. V shed 1 base and J shed 6 bases, with 10 bases lying between them. The CDR3 DNA reads as TGTGCCAGCAGTTTATTGGACAGAGTTCAGCCCCAGCATTTT. As protein: CASSLLDRVQPQHF.

This chain connects TRBV19 to TRBJ2-5; D is possibly TRBD2 (5 bases). The CDR3 is 15 amino acids. Trimming took off 0 bases at V and 7 bases at J, with 15 bases between the two ends. The V gene's germline CDR1 is LNHDA and CDR2 SQIVND (reference sequence). CDR3 sequence (DNA): TGTGCCAGTAGTATAGAGGCGGTCAGTGGGAGGACCCAGTACTTC. This codes for CASSIEAVSGRTQYF. Looking up the rest from reference TRBV19 and TRBJ2-5 gives the full variable domain: DGGITQSPKYLFRKEGQNVTLSCEQNLNHDAMYWYRQDPGQGLRLIYYSQIVNDFQKGDIAEGYSVSREKKESFPLTVTSAQKNPTAFYLCASSIEAVSGRTQYFGPGTRLLVL.

V usage is TRBV15 and J usage is TRBJ2-1; TRBD1 aligns across 9 bases. The CDR3 totals 18 residues. The V segment lost 4 bases and the J segment 1 base; nucleotides outside the gene matches: 11. The V gene's germline CDR1 is LNHNV and CDR2 YYDKDF (reference sequence). The CDR3 sequence is CATSTQLLQGASYNEQFF. The CDR3 DNA sequence: TGTGCCACCAGCACCCAACTCCTACAGGGGGCTTCCTACAATGAGCAGTTCTTC.

CDR3 sequence (DNA): TGTGCCAGCAGTCCGGACTCCCAGCGCAATCAGCCCCAGCATTTT. Translation: CASSPDSQRNQPQHF. This sequence joins TRBV11-2 and TRBJ1-5; D remains ambiguous. The CDR3 spans 15 residues. The V gene's germline CDR1 is SGHAT and CDR2 FQNNGV. Trimming left V 6 bases short and J 2 bases short, with 14 bases between.

CDR3 sequence (DNA): TGTGCCTGGAGCTCCTCAGGTTCCTCTGGGGCCAACGTCCTGACTTTC. Its protein product is CAWSSSGSSGANVLTF. The genes are TRBV30 and TRBJ2-6; D gene unclear. The CDR3 covers 16 residues. CDR1 GTSNPN and CDR2 SVGIG come from the germline V gene (reference sequence). V lost 3 bases and J 0 bases, leaving 12 bases between the germline ends.

This sequence joins TRBV30 and TRBJ2-3; 9 bases map to TRBD1. Per germline, CDR1 GTSNPN and CDR2 SVGIG (reference sequence). The ends lost 1 base at V and 3 bases at J; junction bases unmatched: 2. CDR3 length: 14 amino acids. The CDR3 spells CAWSGQGGTDTQYF. CDR3 nucleotide sequence: TGTGCCTGGAGTGGACAGGGGGGGACAGATACGCAGTATTTT.

The chain employs TRBV2 and TRBJ1-2; D may be TRBD1 (6 bases). V lost 6 bases to trimming and J lost 3 bases, with 14 bases between them. There are 14 residues in the CDR3. The germline CDR1 and CDR2 sequences are SNHLY and FYNNEI. CDR3 in amino acids: CASRPGVSDYGYTF. The CDR3 region has the DNA TGTGCCAGCAGGCCAGGGGTATCGGACTATGGCTACACCTTC.

The sample holds a few counts of this clone. Other nucleotide sequences in the sample specify the same CDR3. This sequence joins TRBV14 and TRBJ1-2, with 7 bases that match TRBD1. This CDR3 contains 14 residues. CDR1 and CDR2 (germline): SGHDN, FVKESK. V was pared by 1 base and J by 8 bases, with 7 bases of the junction left unmatched. CDR3 residues: CASSQVRGPGGYTF. The CDR3 DNA reads as TGTGCCAGCAGCCAAGTGAGGGGGCCCGGAGGCTACACCTTC.

The V gene is TRBV4-2, the J gene TRBJ2-1; a weak D match, TRBD2 (6 bases). Germline loops: CDR1 LGHNA, CDR2 YNFKEQ. V was clipped by 2 bases and J by 2 bases, with 10 bases between them. CDR3 length: 15 amino acids. The CDR3 sequence is CASSQPSVTYNEQFF. Here the CDR3 DNA reads TGTGCCAGCAGCCAACCTAGCGTTACCTACAATGAGCAGTTCTTC.

This clone was recorded once. V usage is TRBV4-1 and J usage is TRBJ2-3; weak D call: TRBD2 (6 bases). This CDR3 has 19 amino acids. Between the trimmed V and J ends, which lost 3 bases and 2 bases, there was a span of 24 bases. Germline V gives CDR1 MGHRA, CDR2 YSYEKL. The CDR3 sequence is CASSQIPPGGRELTDTQYF. CDR3 sequence (DNA): TGCGCCAGCAGCCAGATTCCCCCCGGGGGTAGGGAGCTCACAGATACGCAGTATTTT.

The genes are TRBV5-1 and TRBJ2-7; possibly TRBD2 for D (7 bases). Between the trimmed V and J ends, which lost 0 bases and 5 bases, there was a span of 12 bases. Germline V gives CDR1 SGHRS, CDR2 YFSETQ. This CDR3 is 14 amino acids long. This CDR3 is CASSLAVGGHEQYV. The CDR3 DNA follows: TGCGCCAGCAGCTTGGCCGTGGGGGGGCACGAGCAGTACGTC.

This clone showed up just once. The V call is TRBV30, the J call TRBJ1-1; possibly TRBD1 for D (5 bases). This CDR3 spans 11 amino acids. CDR1 is GTSNPN, CDR2 SVGIG, per germline (reference sequence). With 2 bases removed from V and 11 bases from J, the gap between germline ends came to 12 bases. CDR3 nucleotide sequence: TGTGCCTGGAGTAGGGACTCAGGGGCTTTCTTT. The encoded protein is CAWSRDSGAFF. Full variable domain (remainder filled in from reference TRBV30 and TRBJ1-1): SQTIHQWPATLVQPVGSPLSLECTVEGTSNPNLYWYRQAAGRGLQLLFYSVGIGQISSEVPQNLSASRPQDRQFILSSKKLLLSDSGFYLCAWSRDSGAFFGQGTRLTVV.